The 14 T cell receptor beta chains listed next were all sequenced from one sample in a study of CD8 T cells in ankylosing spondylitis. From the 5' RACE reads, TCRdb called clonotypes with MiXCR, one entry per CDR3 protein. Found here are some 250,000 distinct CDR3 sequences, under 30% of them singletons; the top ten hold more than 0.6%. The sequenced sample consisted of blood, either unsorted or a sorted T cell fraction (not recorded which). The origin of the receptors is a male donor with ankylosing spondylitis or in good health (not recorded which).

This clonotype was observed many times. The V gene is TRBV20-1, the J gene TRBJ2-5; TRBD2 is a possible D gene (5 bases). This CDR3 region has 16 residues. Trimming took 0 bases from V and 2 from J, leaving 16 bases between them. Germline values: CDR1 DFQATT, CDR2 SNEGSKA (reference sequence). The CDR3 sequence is CSARDRRRQSQETQYF. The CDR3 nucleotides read TGCAGTGCTAGAGATCGAAGGAGGCAGAGTCAAGAGACCCAGTACTTC.

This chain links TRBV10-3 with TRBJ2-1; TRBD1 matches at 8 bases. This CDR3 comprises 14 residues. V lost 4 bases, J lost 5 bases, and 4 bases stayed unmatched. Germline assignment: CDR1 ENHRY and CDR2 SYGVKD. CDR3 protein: CAISGGQVDNEQFF. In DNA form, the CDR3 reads TGTGCCATCAGTGGGGGACAGGTAGACAATGAGCAGTTCTTC.

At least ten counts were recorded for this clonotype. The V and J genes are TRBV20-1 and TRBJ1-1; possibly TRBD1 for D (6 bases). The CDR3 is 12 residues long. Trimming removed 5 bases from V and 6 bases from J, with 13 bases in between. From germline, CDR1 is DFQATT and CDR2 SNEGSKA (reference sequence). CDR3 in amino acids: CSARPGASEAFF. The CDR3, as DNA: TGCAGTGCTCGGCCAGGGGCTTCTGAAGCTTTCTTT.

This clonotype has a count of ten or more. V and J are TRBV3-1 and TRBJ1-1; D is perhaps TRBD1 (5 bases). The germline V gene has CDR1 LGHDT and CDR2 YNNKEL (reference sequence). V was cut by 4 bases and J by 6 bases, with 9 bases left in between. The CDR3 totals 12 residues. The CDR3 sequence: CASSRQGAEAFF. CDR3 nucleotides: TGTGCCAGCAGCCGTCAGGGCGCTGAAGCTTTCTTT.

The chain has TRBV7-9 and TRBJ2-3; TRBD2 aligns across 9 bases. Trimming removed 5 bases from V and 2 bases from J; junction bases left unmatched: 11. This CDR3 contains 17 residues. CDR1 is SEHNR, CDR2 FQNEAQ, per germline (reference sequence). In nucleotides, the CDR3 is TGTGCCAGCAGCCCCCACCGGGGCGGGGGGGTCACAGATACGCAGTATTTT. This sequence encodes CASSPHRGGGVTDTQYF.

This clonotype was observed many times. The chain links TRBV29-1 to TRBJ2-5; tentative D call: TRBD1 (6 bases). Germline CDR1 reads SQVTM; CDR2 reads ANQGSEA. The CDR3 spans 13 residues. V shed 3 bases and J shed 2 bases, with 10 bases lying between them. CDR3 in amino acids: CSVDQGPQETQYF. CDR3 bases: TGCAGCGTTGATCAGGGGCCACAAGAGACCCAGTACTTC.

The CDR3: CASSVEGDTEAFF. The DNA for the CDR3 is TGTGCCAGCAGCGTAGAAGGGGACACTGAAGCTTTCTTT. This chain uses TRBV9 with TRBJ1-1; possible D gene TRBD1, 5 bases. The germline CDR1 and CDR2 sequences are SGDLS and YYNGEE. The CDR3 totals 13 residues. V was clipped by 0 bases and J by 3 bases, with 6 bases between them.

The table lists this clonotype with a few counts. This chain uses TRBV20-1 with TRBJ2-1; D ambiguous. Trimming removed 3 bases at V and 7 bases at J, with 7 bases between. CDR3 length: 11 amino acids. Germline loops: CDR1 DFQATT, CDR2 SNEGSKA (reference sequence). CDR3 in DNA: TGCAGTGCTAGTCCGACGAATGAGCAGTTCTTC. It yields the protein CSASPTNEQFF.

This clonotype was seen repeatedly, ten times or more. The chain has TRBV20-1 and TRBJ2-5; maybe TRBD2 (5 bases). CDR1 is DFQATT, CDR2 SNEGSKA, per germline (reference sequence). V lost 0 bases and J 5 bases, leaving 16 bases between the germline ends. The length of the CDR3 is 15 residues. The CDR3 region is CSARDSREGTETQYF. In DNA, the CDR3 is TGCAGTGCTAGAGATTCTCGCGAGGGCACGGAGACCCAGTACTTC.

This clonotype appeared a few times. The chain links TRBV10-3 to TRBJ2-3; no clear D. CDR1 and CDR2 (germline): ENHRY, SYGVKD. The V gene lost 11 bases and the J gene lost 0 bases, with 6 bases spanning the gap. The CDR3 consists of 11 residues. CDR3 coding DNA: TGTGCCGTATCTAGCACAGATACGCAGTATTTT. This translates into CAVSSTDTQYF.

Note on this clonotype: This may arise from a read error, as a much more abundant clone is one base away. The CDR3 is CAIRASGGTDTQYF. CDR3 nucleotide sequence: TGTGCCATCAGGGCTAGCGGGGGAACAGATACGCAGTATTTT. The rearrangement joins TRBV10-3 to TRBJ2-3, with 10 bases lining up with TRBD2. Germline V gene sequence: CDR1 ENHRY, CDR2 SYGVKD. V lost 6 bases, J lost 3 bases, and 3 bases stayed unmatched. The CDR3 covers 14 residues.

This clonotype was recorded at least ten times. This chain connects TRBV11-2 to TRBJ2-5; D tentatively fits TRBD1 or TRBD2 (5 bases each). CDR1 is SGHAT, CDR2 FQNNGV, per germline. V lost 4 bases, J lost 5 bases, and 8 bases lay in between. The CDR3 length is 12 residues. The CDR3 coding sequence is TGTGCCAGCAGCTCGGGGCCCGAGACCCAGTACTTC. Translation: CASSSGPETQYF.

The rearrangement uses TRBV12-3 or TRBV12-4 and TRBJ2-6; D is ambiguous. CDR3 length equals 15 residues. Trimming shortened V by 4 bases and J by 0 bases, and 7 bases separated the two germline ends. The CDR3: CASSSTISGANVLTF. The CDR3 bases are TGTGCCAGCAGTTCCACAATCTCTGGGGCCAACGTCCTGACTTTC.

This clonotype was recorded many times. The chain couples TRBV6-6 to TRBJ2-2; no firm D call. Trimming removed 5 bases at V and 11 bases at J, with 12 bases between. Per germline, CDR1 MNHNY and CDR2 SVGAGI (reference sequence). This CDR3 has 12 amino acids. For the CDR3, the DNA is TGTGCCAGCAGTCTCCCGAGAGCCGAGCTGTTTTTT. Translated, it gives CASSLPRAELFF.